This T cell receptor beta chain was identified during a study of T-cell memory formation after mild COVID-19. About the study: Clustering of TCRs was largely donor specific.

Points on this clonotype: Its antigen is as yet unknown.

Study-wide results and caveats: Those CD4+ clones that contracted were mainly in CM and EM (CD8+ ones in EMRA). Pre-infection memory contained some responding clones, which suggested that cross-reactive memory had joined.

TCRdb itself ran the 5' RACE reads through MiXCR, one entry per CDR3 protein. In the table there are around 470,000 distinct CDR3 sequences, 20% of which are singletons. This CDR3 has 15 residues. Germline V gene lookup returns CDR1 SEHNR and CDR2 FQNEAQ (reference sequence). Trimming left V 8 bases short and J 0 bases short, with 15 bases between. This TCR was sampled from an adult woman who had mild COVID-19 (a few samples of this study predate the infection). Cell type and time point are not known. The sequenced sample consisted of PBMCs or a T cell subset sorted from them (not recorded which). V usage is TRBV7-9 and J usage is TRBJ2-3, with D hard to call. CDR3 bases: TGTGCCAGCCGAAAGGGCCCCGACAGCACAGATACGCAGTATTTT. Protein product: CASRKGPDSTDTQYF.